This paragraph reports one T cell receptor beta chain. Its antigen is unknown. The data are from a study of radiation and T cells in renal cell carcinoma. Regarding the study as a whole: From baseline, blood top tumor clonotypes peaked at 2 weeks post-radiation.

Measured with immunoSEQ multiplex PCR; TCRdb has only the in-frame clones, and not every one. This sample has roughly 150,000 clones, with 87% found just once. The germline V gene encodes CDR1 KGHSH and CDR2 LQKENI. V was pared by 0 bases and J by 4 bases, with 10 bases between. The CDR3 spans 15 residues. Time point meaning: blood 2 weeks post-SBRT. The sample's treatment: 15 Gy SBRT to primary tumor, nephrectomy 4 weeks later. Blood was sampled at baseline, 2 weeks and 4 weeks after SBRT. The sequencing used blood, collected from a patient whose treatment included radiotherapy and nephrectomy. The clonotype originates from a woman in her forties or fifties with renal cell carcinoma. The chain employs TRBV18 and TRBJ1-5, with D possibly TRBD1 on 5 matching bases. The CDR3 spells CASSPPGPRNQPQHF. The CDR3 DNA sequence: TGTGCCAGCTCACCACCGGGGCCCCGGAATCAGCCCCAGCATTTT.